This TCR beta chain emerged from a study of shared T cell receptors in the human thymus. Libraries were prepared by immunoSEQ multiplex PCR; TCRdb keeps only in-frame clonotypes and omits some of them. The table has 500,000 to 550,000 clones, more than 75% seen once. The CDR3 loop spans 16 amino acids. V dropped 1 base and J dropped 1 base, with 13 bases sitting between them. The germline CDR1 and CDR2 sequences are MGHRA and YSYEKL. The same data also went into a second study, on human thymus T cells. Per that paper: Infants, healthy and Finnish, who were having corrective surgery for congenital heart defects served as donors. Thymus was obtained from resections taken during corrective heart surgery. Thymic as well as blood repertoires seemed to favor certain V and J genes unevenly. Thymic repertoires from unrelated individuals overlapped highly, related research reported.

The sequencing sample was made of thymocytes. The genes are TRBV4-1 and TRBJ1-1; D call uncertain. The receptor comes from a boy less than two years old with a congenital heart defect. DNA of the CDR3: TGCGCCAGCAGCCAAGTTCATGGGCGAAGGAACACTGAAGCTTTCTTT. It specifies CASSQVHGRRNTEAFF.